These T cell receptor beta chains were read from a single sample in a study of T cells in Graves' hyperthyroidism and ophthalmopathy. TCRdb fed the multiplex PCR reads into MiXCR, producing one record per CDR3 protein. This table holds approximately 24,000 distinct CDR3 sequences, 45% to 55% found once. Specimen: blood. The origin of the receptors is a woman between 35 and 50 years old with Graves' hyperthyroidism that later progressed to Graves' ophthalmopathy. Each CDR3 is given with its conserved first and last residue. The D gene is left open where the match is weak. Clone sizes are given selectively: once, few, many, or a class where the clone is expanded.

d_call	v_call	j_call	clone_size	cdr3_nt	cdr3_aa
-	TRBV19	TRBJ2-7	few	TGTGCCAGTAGTATGACAGGTACCTACGAGCAGTACTTC	CASSMTGTYEQYF
-	TRBV10-1	TRBJ2-7	few	TGCGCCAGCAGTGAGTCGATTGGTAGCGAGCAGTACTTC	CASSESIGSEQYF
-	TRBV28	TRBJ2-3	-	TGTGCCAGCACCACTGGGGGCAGCACAGATACGCAGTATTTT	CASTTGGSTDTQYF
-	TRBV6-5	TRBJ2-1	-	TGTGCCAGCACCCCTTTAGGTGGGGCCTCCTACAATGAGCAGTTCTTC	CASTPLGGASYNEQFF
-	TRBV7-3	TRBJ2-3	-	TGTGCCAGCAGCCCCGGGGCAGATACGCAGTATTTT	CASSPGADTQYF
TRBD2	TRBV24-1	TRBJ2-1	-	TGTGCCACCAGTGATCCTGGGGGGGGGGGCTACAATGAGCAGTTCTTC	CATSDPGGGGYNEQFF
-	TRBV10-2	TRBJ1-1	once	TGCGCCAGCAGTGAATGGGGGCGCGGGAACACTGAAGCTTTCTTT	CASSEWGRGNTEAFF
-	TRBV20-1	TRBJ2-2	-	TGCAGTGCTAGCCAGCGGGAGCTGTTTTTT	CSASQRELFF
TRBD1	TRBV7-8	TRBJ1-5	once	TGTGCCAGCAGTCGGACAGGTAGCCAGCCCCAACATTTT	CASSRTGSQPQHF
-	TRBV24-1	TRBJ2-5	medium-sized	TGTGCCACCAGTGCGGGTGGTGGGTTAGAGACCCAGTACTTC	CATSAGGGLETQYF
TRBD1	TRBV7-9	TRBJ1-1	many	TGTGCCAGCAGCTTAACAGGGGGGAACACTGAAGCTTTCTTT	CASSLTGGNTEAFF
-	TRBV19	TRBJ1-1	-	TGTGCCAGTAGACCGCTAGGGGAGAATACTGAAGCTTTCTTT	CASRPLGENTEAFF
-	TRBV6-2/TRBV6-3	TRBJ2-7	-	TGTGCCAGCGGTTACGGGGTAGCGCGGTGCGAGCAGTACTTC	CASGYGVARCEQYF
-	TRBV6-6	TRBJ2-3	once	TGTGCCAGCAGTTACATACCAGGGCGCACAGATACGCAGTATTTT	CASSYIPGRTDTQYF
-	TRBV5-1	TRBJ1-2	many	TGCGCCAGCAGCTTGGTTATGACCTCGGGCTACACCTTC	CASSLVMTSGYTF
TRBD2	TRBV20-1	TRBJ2-1	-	TGCAGTGCTAGCGCTAGCGGGAGCGGGACAGATACGCAGTTCTTC	CSASASGSGTDTQFF
-	TRBV6-1	TRBJ2-3	many	TGTGCCAGCACCCCGGGACGGGACACAGATACGCAGTATTTT	CASTPGRDTDTQYF
-	TRBV6-6	TRBJ1-2	many	TGTGCCAGCAGTTACGACAAGGGCAGTTCCAACTATGGCTACACCTTC	CASSYDKGSSNYGYTF
TRBD2	TRBV7-6	TRBJ2-7	-	TGTGCCAGCAGCAGAGGACTAGCGGTCCTCTACGAGCAGTACTTC	CASSRGLAVLYEQYF
-	TRBV6-6	TRBJ2-2	-	TGTGCCAGCAGTTACGAGGCGAGGGCGGGCACCGGGGAGCCGTTCTTT	CASSYEARAGTGEPFF
-	TRBV6-5	TRBJ2-3	many	TGTGCCAGCAGACTCCTAGTTGACACAGATACGCAGTATTTT	CASRLLVDTDTQYF
-	TRBV20-1	TRBJ2-3	few	TGCAGTGCTGGGGCCAGACTCGCTACAGATACGCAGTATTTT	CSAGARLATDTQYF
-	TRBV28	TRBJ2-7	-	TGCGCCAACAGCCCCCCACAGGGAGGAGGGTTCTACGAGCAGTACTTC	CANSPPQGGGFYEQYF
-	TRBV20-1	TRBJ2-5	-	TGCAGTGCCCCTAAGGGGGGGAGCGGAAAGACCCAGTACTTC	CSAPKGGSGKTQYF
-	TRBV20-1	TRBJ1-5	-	TGCAGTGCCCGGACAGCAGTTAATCAGCCCCAGCATTTT	CSARTAVNQPQHF
-	TRBV6-5	TRBJ2-5	-	TGTGCCAGCAGTTACGATGGGACGTGGGAGACCCAGTACTTC	CASSYDGTWETQYF
TRBD2	TRBV6-2/TRBV6-3	TRBJ2-1	many	TGTGCCAGCAGGTTAACTACTAGCGGGAGGTCCGATGAGCAGTTCTTC	CASRLTTSGRSDEQFF
-	TRBV9	TRBJ1-6	-	TGTGCCAGCAGCGTGGGGGAGAATTCACCCCTCCACTTT	CASSVGENSPLHF
TRBD1	TRBV10-2	TRBJ2-7	-	TGCGCCAGCAGTGAGTCGGAGACAGGGCCCTCCTACGAGCAGTACTTC	CASSESETGPSYEQYF
-	TRBV20-1	TRBJ2-2	once	TGCAGTGCCACGACTAGCGGGGAGCTGTTTTTT	CSATTSGELFF
TRBD2	TRBV15	TRBJ2-1	-	TGTGCCACCAGCCGACGTAAAAATAGCGGGTACAATGAGCAGTTCTTC	CATSRRKNSGYNEQFF
-	TRBV20-1	TRBJ2-1	medium-sized	TGCAGTGCTGGCGGACTCTCCTACAATGAGCAGTTCTTC	CSAGGLSYNEQFF
-	TRBV2	TRBJ1-5	-	TGTGCCAGCACGACTGGGAGCTCCTACAATGAGCCCCAGCATTTT	CASTTGSSYNEPQHF
-	TRBV29-1	TRBJ2-1	medium-sized	TGCAGCGGCGGGACCCACGAGCAGTTCTTC	CSGGTHEQFF
-	TRBV7-3	TRBJ1-6	-	TGTACCAGCAGCTTTCAGGGAAGGAGTGATTCACCCCTCCACTTT	CTSSFQGRSDSPLHF
TRBD2	TRBV15	TRBJ2-1	-	TGTGCCACCAGCAGAACTCTAGCGGGAGGTGGCAATGAGCAGTTCTTC	CATSRTLAGGGNEQFF
TRBD2	TRBV7-2	TRBJ2-1	medium-sized	TGTGCCAGCAGCCACAGGACTAGCGCGAATGAGCAGTTCTTC	CASSHRTSANEQFF
-	TRBV6-4	TRBJ2-1	-	TGTGCCAGCAGTGACTCAGGCGTCAATGAGGAGTTCTTC	CASSDSGVNEEFF
TRBD1	TRBV9	TRBJ1-6	medium-sized	TGTGCCAGCAGCGTAGAGGACAGGGGATGGAATTCACCCCTCCACTTT	CASSVEDRGWNSPLHF
-	TRBV6-6	TRBJ1-4	-	TGTGCCAGCAGCCTAACCCTCGGGGAGGGGCCACCGATAAAACTGTTTTTT	CASSLTLGEGPPIKLFF
-	TRBV20-1	TRBJ1-1	-	TGCAGTGCTAGAGGACAGATAGAGACTGAAGCTTTCTTT	CSARGQIETEAFF
TRBD1	TRBV2	TRBJ2-1	few	TGTGCCAGCAGTGAATGGACAGGGGGGGATGAGCAGTTCTTC	CASSEWTGGDEQFF
TRBD2	TRBV29-1	TRBJ2-7	-	TGCAGCGTCAGGACTAGCGGGAGATACGAGCAGTACTTC	CSVRTSGRYEQYF
-	TRBV20-1	TRBJ2-1	-	TGCAGTGCTAGAGCAGTGTCTGGATCCTACGAGCAGTTCTTC	CSARAVSGSYEQFF
-	TRBV29-1	TRBJ2-3	-	TGCAGCGTTGCCCGGGAGCGTACGCAGTATTTT	CSVARERTQYF
TRBD2	TRBV6-6	TRBJ2-3	many	TGTGCCAGCAGGCAAAGACTAGCGGAACCCACAGATACGCAGTATTTT	CASRQRLAEPTDTQYF
-	TRBV5-1	TRBJ2-6	-	TGCGCCAGCAGCTTGAGGTTCCGTTCTGGGGCCAACGTCCTGACTTTC	CASSLRFRSGANVLTF
-	TRBV20-1	TRBJ2-5	-	TGCAGTGCTAGACGGGAGAATGAGACCCAGTACTTC	CSARRENETQYF
-	TRBV20-1	TRBJ2-1	-	TGCAGTGCTAGGGTCGTCGGACTCGGGGAGGATGAGCAGTTCTTC	CSARVVGLGEDEQFF
-	TRBV24-1	TRBJ2-3	few	TGTGCCACCAGTGCCAGAAGAGGTGGCACAGATACGCAGTATTTT	CATSARRGGTDTQYF
TRBD2	TRBV20-1	TRBJ2-5	medium-sized	TGCAGTGCTAACTTTGTAGCGGGACAAGAGACCCAGTACTTC	CSANFVAGQETQYF
TRBD2	TRBV7-2	TRBJ2-7	-	TGTGCCAGCAGCTTATTGGGGGGGGGGAGCTACGAGCAGTACTTC	CASSLLGGGSYEQYF
-	TRBV6-5	TRBJ1-1	-	TGTGCCAGCAGTTACTCTCCTATGAACACTGAAGCTTTCTTT	CASSYSPMNTEAFF
TRBD2	TRBV15	TRBJ2-5	many	TGTGCCACCAGCAGAGCCCGCTGGACTAGCGGGAGAGAAGAGACCCAGTACTTC	CATSRARWTSGREETQYF
-	TRBV5-4	TRBJ1-6	-	TGTGCCAGCAGCTCGTCAAAGACAAGCTCCTATAATTCACCCCTCCACTTT	CASSSSKTSSYNSPLHF
TRBD2	TRBV7-8	TRBJ2-1	-	TGTGCCAGCAGCTTACGGGTTAGCGGGAGTTTATACGGCAATGAGCAGTTCTTC	CASSLRVSGSLYGNEQFF
TRBD2	TRBV2	TRBJ2-1	-	TGTGCCAGCAGTGAACGGACTAGCGGGCGGGGAAACAATGAGCAGTTCTTC	CASSERTSGRGNNEQFF
-	TRBV10-2	TRBJ2-7	few	TGCGCCAGCAGTGAGAGCGGACAGTCTAGCTCCTACGAGCAGTACTTC	CASSESGQSSSYEQYF